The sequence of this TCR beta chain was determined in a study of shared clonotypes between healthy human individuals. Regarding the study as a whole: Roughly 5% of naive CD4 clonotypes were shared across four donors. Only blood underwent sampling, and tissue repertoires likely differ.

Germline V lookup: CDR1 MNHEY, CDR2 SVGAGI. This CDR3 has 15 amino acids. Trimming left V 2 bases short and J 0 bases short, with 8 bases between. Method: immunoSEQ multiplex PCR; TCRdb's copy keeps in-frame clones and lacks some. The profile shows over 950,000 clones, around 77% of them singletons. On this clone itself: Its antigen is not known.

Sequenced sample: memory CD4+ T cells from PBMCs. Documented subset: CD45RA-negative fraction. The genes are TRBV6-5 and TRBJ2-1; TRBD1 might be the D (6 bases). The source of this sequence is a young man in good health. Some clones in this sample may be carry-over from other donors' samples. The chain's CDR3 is CASSYNRDSYNEQFF. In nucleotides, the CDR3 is TGTGCCAGCAGTTACAACAGGGACTCCTACAATGAGCAGTTCTTC.